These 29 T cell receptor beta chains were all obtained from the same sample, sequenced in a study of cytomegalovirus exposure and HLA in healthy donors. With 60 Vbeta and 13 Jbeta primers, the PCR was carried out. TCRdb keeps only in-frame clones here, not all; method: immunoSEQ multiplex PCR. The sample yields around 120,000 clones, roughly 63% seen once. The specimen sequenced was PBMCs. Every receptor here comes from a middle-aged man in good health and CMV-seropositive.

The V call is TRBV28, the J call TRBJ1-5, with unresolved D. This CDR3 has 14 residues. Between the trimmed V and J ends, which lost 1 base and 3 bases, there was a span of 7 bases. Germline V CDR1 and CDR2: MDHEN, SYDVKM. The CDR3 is CASSLFPFNQPQHF. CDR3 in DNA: TGTGCCAGCAGTTTATTTCCATTCAATCAGCCCCAGCATTTT.

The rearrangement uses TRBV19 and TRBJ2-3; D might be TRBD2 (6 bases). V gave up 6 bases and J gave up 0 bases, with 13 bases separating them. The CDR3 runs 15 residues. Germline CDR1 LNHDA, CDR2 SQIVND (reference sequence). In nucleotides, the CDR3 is TGTGCCAGTAGCCCCCTGGGAGGTAGCACAGATACGCAGTATTTT. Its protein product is CASSPLGGSTDTQYF. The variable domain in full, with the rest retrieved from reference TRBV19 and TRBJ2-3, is DGGITQSPKYLFRKEGQNVTLSCEQNLNHDAMYWYRQDPGQGLRLIYYSQIVNDFQKGDIAEGYSVSREKKESFPLTVTSAQKNPTAFYLCASSPLGGSTDTQYFGPGTRLTVL.

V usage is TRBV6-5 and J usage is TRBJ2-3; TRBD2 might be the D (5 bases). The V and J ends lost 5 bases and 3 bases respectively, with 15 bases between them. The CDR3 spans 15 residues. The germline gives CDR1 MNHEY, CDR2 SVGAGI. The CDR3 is CASSRTWTQTDTQYF. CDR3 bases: TGTGCCAGCAGTCGCACATGGACTCAGACAGATACGCAGTATTTT.

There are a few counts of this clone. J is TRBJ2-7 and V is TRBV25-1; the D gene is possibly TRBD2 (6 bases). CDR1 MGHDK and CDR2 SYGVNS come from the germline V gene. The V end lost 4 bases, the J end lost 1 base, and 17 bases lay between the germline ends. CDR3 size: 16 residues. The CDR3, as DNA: TGTGCCAGCAGTGTGGGTAGCGGACTGCTATCCTACGAGCAGTACTTC. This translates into CASSVGSGLLSYEQYF.

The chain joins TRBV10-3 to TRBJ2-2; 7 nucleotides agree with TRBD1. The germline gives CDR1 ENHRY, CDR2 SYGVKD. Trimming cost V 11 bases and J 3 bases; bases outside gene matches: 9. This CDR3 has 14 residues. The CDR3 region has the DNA TGTGCCGTAAAAGGGACAGCTGACACCGGGGAGCTGTTTTTT. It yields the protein CAVKGTADTGELFF.

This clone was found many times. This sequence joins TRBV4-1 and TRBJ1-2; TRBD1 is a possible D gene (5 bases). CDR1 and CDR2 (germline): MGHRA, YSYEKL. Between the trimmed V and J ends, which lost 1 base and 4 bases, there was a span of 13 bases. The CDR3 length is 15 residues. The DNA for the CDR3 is TGCGCCAGCAGCCAAGTTTCAGGGTTGAGCTATGGCTACACCTTC. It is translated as CASSQVSGLSYGYTF.

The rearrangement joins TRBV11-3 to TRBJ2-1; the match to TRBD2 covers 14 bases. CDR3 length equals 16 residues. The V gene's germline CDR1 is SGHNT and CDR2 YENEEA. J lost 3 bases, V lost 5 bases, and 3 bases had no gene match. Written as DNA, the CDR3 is TGTGCCAGCAGCCCCGGACTAGCGGGGGGCTACAATGAGCAGTTCTTC. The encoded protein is CASSPGLAGGYNEQFF.

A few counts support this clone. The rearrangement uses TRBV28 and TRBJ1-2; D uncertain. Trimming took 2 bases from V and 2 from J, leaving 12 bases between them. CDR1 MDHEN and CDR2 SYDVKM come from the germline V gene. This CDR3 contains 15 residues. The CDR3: CASSLHGGGNYGYTF. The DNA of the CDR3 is TGTGCCAGCAGTTTACATGGCGGTGGGAACTATGGCTACACCTTC.

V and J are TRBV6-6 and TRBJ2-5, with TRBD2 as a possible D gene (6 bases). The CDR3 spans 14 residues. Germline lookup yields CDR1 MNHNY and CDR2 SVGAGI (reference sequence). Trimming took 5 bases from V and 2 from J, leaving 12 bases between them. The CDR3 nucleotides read TGTGCCAGCAGTGATCTAGCGTGGCAAGAGACCCAGTACTTC. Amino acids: CASSDLAWQETQYF.

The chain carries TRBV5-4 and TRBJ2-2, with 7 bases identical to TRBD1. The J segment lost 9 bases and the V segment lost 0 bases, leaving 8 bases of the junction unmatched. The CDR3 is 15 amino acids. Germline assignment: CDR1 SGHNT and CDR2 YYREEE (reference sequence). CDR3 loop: CASSLGTGGSRELFF. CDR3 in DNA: TGTGCCAGCAGCTTGGGGACAGGCGGGTCTCGGGAGCTGTTTTTT.

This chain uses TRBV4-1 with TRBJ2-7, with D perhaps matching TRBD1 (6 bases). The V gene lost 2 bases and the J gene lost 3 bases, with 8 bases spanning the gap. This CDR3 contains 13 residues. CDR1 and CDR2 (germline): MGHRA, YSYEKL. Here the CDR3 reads CASSQTGYYEQYF. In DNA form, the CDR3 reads TGCGCCAGCAGCCAAACAGGGTACTACGAGCAGTACTTC.

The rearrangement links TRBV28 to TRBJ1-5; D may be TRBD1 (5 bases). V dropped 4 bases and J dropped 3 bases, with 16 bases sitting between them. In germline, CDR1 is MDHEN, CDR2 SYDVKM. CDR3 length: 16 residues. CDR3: CASSSERTSFNQPQHF. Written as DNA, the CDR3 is TGTGCCAGCAGTTCGGAACGGACAAGCTTCAATCAGCCCCAGCATTTT.

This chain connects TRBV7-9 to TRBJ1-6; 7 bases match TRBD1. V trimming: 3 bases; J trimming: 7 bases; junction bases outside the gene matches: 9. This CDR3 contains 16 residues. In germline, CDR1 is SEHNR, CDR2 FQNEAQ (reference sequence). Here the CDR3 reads CASSLRSGTANSPLHF. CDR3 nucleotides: TGTGCCAGCAGCTTGAGGTCGGGGACAGCGAATTCACCCCTCCACTTT.

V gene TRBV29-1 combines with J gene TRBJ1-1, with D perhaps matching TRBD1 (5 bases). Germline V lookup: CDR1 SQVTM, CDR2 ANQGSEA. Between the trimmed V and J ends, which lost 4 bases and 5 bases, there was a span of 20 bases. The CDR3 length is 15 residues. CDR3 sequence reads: CSVVGQGIAATEAFF. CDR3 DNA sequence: TGCAGCGTTGTGGGGCAGGGTATTGCGGCGACTGAAGCTTTCTTT.

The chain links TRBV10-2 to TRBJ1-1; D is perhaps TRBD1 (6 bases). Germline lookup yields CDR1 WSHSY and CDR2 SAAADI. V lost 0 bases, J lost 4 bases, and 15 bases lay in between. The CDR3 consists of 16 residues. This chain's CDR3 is CASSESDTGYGTEAFF. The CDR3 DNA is TGCGCCAGCAGTGAGTCTGATACAGGGTACGGCACTGAAGCTTTCTTT.

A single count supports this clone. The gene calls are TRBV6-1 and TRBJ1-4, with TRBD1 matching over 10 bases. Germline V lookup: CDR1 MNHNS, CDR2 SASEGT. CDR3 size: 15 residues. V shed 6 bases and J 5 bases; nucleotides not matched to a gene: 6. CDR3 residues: CASRMPGQGNEKLFF. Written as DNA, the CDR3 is TGTGCCAGCAGGATGCCGGGACAGGGGAATGAAAAACTGTTTTTT.

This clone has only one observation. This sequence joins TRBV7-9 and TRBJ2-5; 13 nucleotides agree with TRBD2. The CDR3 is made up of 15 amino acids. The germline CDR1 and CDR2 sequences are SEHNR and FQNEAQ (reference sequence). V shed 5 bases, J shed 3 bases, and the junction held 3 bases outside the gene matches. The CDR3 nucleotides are TGTGCCAGCAGCCCCGGACTAGCGGGGGAAGAGACCCAGTACTTC. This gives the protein CASSPGLAGEETQYF.

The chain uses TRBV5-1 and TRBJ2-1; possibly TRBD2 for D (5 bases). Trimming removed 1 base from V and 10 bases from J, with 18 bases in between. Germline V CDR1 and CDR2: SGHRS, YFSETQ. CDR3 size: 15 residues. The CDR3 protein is CASSLFDYPPIEQFF. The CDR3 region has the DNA TGCGCCAGCAGCTTGTTTGACTACCCCCCAATCGAGCAGTTCTTC.

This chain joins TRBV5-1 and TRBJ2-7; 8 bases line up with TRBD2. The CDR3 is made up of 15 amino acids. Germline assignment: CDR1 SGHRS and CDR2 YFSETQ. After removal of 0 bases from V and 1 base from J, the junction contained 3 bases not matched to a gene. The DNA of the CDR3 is TGCGCCAGCAGCTTGGAGCGGGGGATATCCTACGAGCAGTACTTC. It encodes CASSLERGISYEQYF.

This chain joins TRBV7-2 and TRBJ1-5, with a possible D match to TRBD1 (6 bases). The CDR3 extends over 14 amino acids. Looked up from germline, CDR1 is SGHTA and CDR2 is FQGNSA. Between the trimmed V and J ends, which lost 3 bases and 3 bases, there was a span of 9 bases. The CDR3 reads CASSFGQNNQPQHF. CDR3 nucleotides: TGTGCCAGCAGCTTCGGACAGAACAATCAGCCCCAGCATTTT.

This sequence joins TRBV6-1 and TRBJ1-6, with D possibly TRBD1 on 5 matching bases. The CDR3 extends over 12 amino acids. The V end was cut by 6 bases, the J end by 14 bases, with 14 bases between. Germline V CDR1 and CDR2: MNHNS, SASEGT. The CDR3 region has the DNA TGTGCCAGCAGACCCAGGGTGTCGACCCTCCACTTT. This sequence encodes CASRPRVSTLHF.

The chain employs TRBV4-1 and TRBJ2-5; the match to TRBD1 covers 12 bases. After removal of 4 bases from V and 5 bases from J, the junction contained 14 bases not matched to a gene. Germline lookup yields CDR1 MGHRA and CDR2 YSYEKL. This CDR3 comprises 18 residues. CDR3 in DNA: TGCGCCAGCAGCCCCACCGGGACAGGGGGCGAGATGTGGGAGACCCAGTACTTC. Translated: CASSPTGTGGEMWETQYF.

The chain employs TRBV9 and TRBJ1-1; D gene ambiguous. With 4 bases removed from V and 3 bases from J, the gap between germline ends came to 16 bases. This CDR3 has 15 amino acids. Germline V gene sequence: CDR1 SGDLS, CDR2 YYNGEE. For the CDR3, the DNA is TGTGCCAGCAGCCGACGGGTGGTGGAGGACACTGAAGCTTTCTTT. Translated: CASSRRVVEDTEAFF.

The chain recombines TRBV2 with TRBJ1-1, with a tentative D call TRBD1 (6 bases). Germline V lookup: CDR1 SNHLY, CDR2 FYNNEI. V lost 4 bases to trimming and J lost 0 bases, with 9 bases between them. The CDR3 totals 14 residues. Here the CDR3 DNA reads TGTGCCAGCAGTGCCGGACAGATGAACACTGAAGCTTTCTTT. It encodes CASSAGQMNTEAFF. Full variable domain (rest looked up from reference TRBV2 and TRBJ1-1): EPEVTQTPSHQVTQMGQEVILRCVPISNHLYFYWYRQILGQKVEFLVSFYNNEISEKSEIFDDQFSVERPDGSNFTLKIRSTKLEDSAMYFCASSAGQMNTEAFFGQGTRLTVV.

The CDR3 loop reads CASSEQPGQMDGYTF. In DNA, the CDR3 is TGTGCCAGCAGTGAACAACCGGGACAGATGGATGGCTACACCTTC. V usage is TRBV6-1 and J usage is TRBJ1-2; 7 positions match TRBD1. CDR3 length equals 15 residues. Germline lookup yields CDR1 MNHNS and CDR2 SASEGT. V dropped 2 bases and J dropped 6; count of bases not matched to a gene: 9.

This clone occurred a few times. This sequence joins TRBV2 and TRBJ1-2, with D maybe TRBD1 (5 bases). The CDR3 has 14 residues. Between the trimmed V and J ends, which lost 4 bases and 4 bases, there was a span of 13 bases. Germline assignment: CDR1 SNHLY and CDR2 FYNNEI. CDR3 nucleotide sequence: TGTGCCAGCAGTGTAGGGAGGGGTGGCTATGGCTACACCTTC. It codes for CASSVGRGGYGYTF.

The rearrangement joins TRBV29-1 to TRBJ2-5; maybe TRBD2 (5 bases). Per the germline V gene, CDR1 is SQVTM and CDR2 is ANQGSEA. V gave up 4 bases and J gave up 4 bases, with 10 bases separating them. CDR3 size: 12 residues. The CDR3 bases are TGCAGCGTTGCGAGGGATGGAGAGACCCAGTACTTC. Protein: CSVARDGETQYF.

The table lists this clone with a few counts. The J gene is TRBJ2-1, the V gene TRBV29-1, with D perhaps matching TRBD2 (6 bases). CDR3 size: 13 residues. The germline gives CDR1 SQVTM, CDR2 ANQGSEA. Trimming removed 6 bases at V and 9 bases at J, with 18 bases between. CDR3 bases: TGCAGCGTCCAACGAACTAGCTCGGGTGAGCAGTTCTTC. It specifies CSVQRTSSGEQFF.

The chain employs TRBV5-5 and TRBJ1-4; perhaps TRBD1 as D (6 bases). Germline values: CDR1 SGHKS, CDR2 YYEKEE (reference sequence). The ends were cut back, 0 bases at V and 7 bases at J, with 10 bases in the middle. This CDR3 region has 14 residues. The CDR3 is CASSLAGVGEKLFF. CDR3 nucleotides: TGTGCCAGCAGCTTGGCAGGGGTGGGTGAAAAACTGTTTTTT.